Reported below is one T cell receptor (beta chain). Other nucleotide sequences from this sample produce the same CDR3. Sequencing used immunoSEQ multiplex PCR; TCRdb keeps in-frame clones, though not all of them. The table lists over 250,000 clones, roughly 87% of them singletons, with over 1% in the top ten. This CDR3 contains 12 residues. Between the trimmed V and J ends, which lost 0 bases and 4 bases, there was a span of 5 bases. CDR1 and CDR2 from the germline V gene are SGHRS and YFSETQ. This sample stems from a study of cytomegalovirus exposure and HLA in healthy donors. The source of this sequence is a woman aged 25 to 39 in good health and CMV-seropositive. V gene TRBV5-1 combines with J gene TRBJ2-7, with D unclear. Sequencing was carried out using PBMCs. CDR3 residues: CASSLVGYEQYF. Written as DNA, the CDR3 is TGCGCCAGCAGCTTGGTTGGGTACGAGCAGTACTTC.